This T cell receptor (beta chain) stems from a study of blood T cell repertoires in COVID-19. Clones were sequenced by immunoSEQ multiplex PCR, and TCRdb holds only the in-frame ones, with some missing. The table shows 20,000 to 30,000 clones, with 92% occurring only once. Germline V gene data show CDR1 as KGHSH and CDR2 as LQKENI. The CDR3 is 12 residues long. Trimming left V 6 bases short and J 0 bases short, with 5 bases between. The sequence came from a man between 65 and 79 years old with active COVID-19. Sequenced sample: peripheral blood. V is TRBV18 and J is TRBJ2-5; no definite D call. The CDR3 nucleotides read TGTGCCAGCTCTCCGTACCAAGAGACCCAGTACTTC. This encodes CASSPYQETQYF.